The rows below give T cell receptor beta chains drawn from one sample of a study of cytomegalovirus exposure and HLA in healthy donors. Sequencing was performed with immunoSEQ multiplex PCR; in TCRdb, only in-frame clones are kept and a portion is missing. The sample records 100,000 to 150,000 clones, about four fifths being singletons. The specimen was PBMCs. The receptors shown here come from a woman in her sixties or seventies in good health and CMV-seropositive. CDR3s include the opening cysteine and the closing phenylalanine or tryptophan. A D gene is named only where the DNA matches it firmly. Expanded clones are given a class, and other clones once, few, many or no size at all.

d_call j_call v_call clone_size cdr3_nt cdr3_aa
- TRBJ1-5 TRBV6-5 - TGTGCCAGCCAGTTTGCAGGGAGGGATCAGCCCCAGCATTTT CASQFAGRDQPQHF
- TRBJ1-1 TRBV7-9 few TGTGCCAGCAGCTTAGCGCTTCAGACTGAAGCTTTCTTT CASSLALQTEAFF
- TRBJ1-1 TRBV7-9 - TGTGCCAGCAGCTTTGGGACAAATGAAGCTTTCTTT CASSFGTNEAFF
- TRBJ2-2 TRBV11-3 - TGTGCCAGCAGCCGGCGATCCGGGACAAACACCGGGGAGCTGTTTTTT CASSRRSGTNTGELFF
- TRBJ2-1 TRBV18 few TGTGCCAGCTCACGAGACAGGCGCCGGGATGAGCAGTTCTTC CASSRDRRRDEQFF
- TRBJ1-2 TRBV7-2 - TGTGCCAGCAGCCCTCTTAGCACCACCAGAATCGGCTACACCTTC CASSPLSTTRIGYTF
- TRBJ2-3 TRBV19 few TGTGCCAGTAGTAGAACTAGCCCCTCATACACAGATACGCAGTATTTT CASSRTSPSYTDTQYF
TRBD1 TRBJ1-1 TRBV6-6 - TGTGCCAGCAGTTCTGGGACAGCCTTCACTGAAGCTTTCTTT CASSSGTAFTEAFF
- TRBJ1-5 TRBV30 - TGTGCCTGGAGTGTACCGGGGGAGGCTCAGCCCCAGCATTTT CAWSVPGEAQPQHF
TRBD2 TRBJ2-2 TRBV4-1 - TGCGCCAGCAGCTTTAGGCTAGCGGGAGGTCCCGGGGAGCTGTTTTTT CASSFRLAGGPGELFF
TRBD1 TRBJ1-1 TRBV29-1 once TGCAGCGTCGTAGACAGGGGATGGAACACTGAAGCTTTCTTT CSVVDRGWNTEAFF
TRBD2 TRBJ2-1 TRBV29-1 - TGCAGCGGGGCGGGGGGCGGAACCTCCTACAATGAGCAGTTCTTC CSGAGGGTSYNEQFF
- TRBJ1-1 TRBV7-2 - TGTGCCAGCAGCTTAAGGGGGATTGCGAACACTGAAGCTTTCTTT CASSLRGIANTEAFF
- TRBJ1-2 TRBV10-3 - TGTGCCATCAGCCCCGGGGAGGAACCCGGCTACACCTTC CAISPGEEPGYTF
TRBD1 TRBJ2-5 TRBV14 - TGTGCCAGCAGCCAGTTGACAGGGGATCTGGCCCAAGAGACCCAGTACTTC CASSQLTGDLAQETQYF
TRBD1 TRBJ1-2 TRBV19 - TGTGCCAGTAGTACAGGACAGGGGCCGCTACTCGGGGGCTACACCTTC CASSTGQGPLLGGYTF
- TRBJ1-4 TRBV5-1 few TGCGCCAGCAGCTTGGAGGGGAACTTTAATGAAAAACTGTTTTTT CASSLEGNFNEKLFF
TRBD1 TRBJ2-7 TRBV6-1 - TGTGCCAGCAGGGGACAGAGCTCCTACGAGCAGTACTTC CASRGQSSYEQYF
TRBD1 TRBJ2-1 TRBV5-4 - TGTGCCAGCAGCCACCCCACCGGCAGGGGGCAGTTCAGCTCCTACAATGAGCAGTTCTTC CASSHPTGRGQFSSYNEQFF
- TRBJ1-1 TRBV4-2 - TGTGCCAGCAGCCAAATTAAGAACACTGAAGCTTTCTTT CASSQIKNTEAFF
TRBD2 TRBJ2-5 TRBV11-2 - TGTGCCAGCAGTAATGTACTAGCGGGAGAAGGGGAGACCCAGTACTTC CASSNVLAGEGETQYF
- TRBJ2-2 TRBV4-2 - TGTGCCAGCAGCCAAGAGACTCTTCACACCGGGGAGCTGTTTTTT CASSQETLHTGELFF
- TRBJ1-5 TRBV11-2 - TGTGCCAGCAGCTCCTCCGCATCGTCGACGGGGCAGCCCCAGCATTTT CASSSSASSTGQPQHF
- TRBJ1-5 TRBV2 - TGTGCCAGCAGACAAGACAGGCCTAGCAATCAGCCCCAGCATTTT CASRQDRPSNQPQHF
TRBD1 TRBJ1-1 TRBV27 - TGTGCCAGCAGTTTCGACAGGGGGAACACTGAAGCTTTCTTT CASSFDRGNTEAFF
- TRBJ2-7 TRBV2 - TGTGCCAGCAGGATAGAGGCCTACGAGCAGTACTTC CASRIEAYEQYF
TRBD1 TRBJ1-4 TRBV7-2 - TGTGCCAGCAGCTCGTCCGGGACAGGGGGTGAAAAACTGTTTTTT CASSSSGTGGEKLFF
- TRBJ1-1 TRBV11-2 - TGTGCCAGCAGCCGGTCGGTCCCCCAAGCGGAGAACACTGAAGCTTTCTTT CASSRSVPQAENTEAFF
TRBD2 TRBJ2-1 TRBV7-3 - TGTGCCAGCAGCTTTAGCGGGAGGATCGATGAGCAGTTCTTC CASSFSGRIDEQFF
- TRBJ2-3 TRBV11-2 - TGTGCCAGCAGCTTAGTTTCCCGTGCCCTAGCTGGCACAGATACGCAGTATTTT CASSLVSRALAGTDTQYF
TRBD1 TRBJ1-6 TRBV5-4 few TGTGCCAGCAGCGAAGGACAGGGGGCGAGGAATTCACCCCTCCACTTT CASSEGQGARNSPLHF
- TRBJ1-2 TRBV25-1 - TGTGCCAGCACCGCGGGCCGCCGGTATGGCTACACCTTC CASTAGRRYGYTF
TRBD2 TRBJ2-7 TRBV19 - TGTGCCAGTAGACGGGAGGCCTCCTACGAGCAGTACTTC CASRREASYEQYF
- TRBJ1-1 TRBV19 - TGTGCCAGTAGTATTGCGACAGCAAACACTGAAGCTTTCTTT CASSIATANTEAFF
- TRBJ1-1 TRBV2 few TGTGCCAGCAGTCGAGCCGACACTGAAGCTTTCTTT CASSRADTEAFF
TRBD1 TRBJ2-7 TRBV27 - TGTGCCAGCAGACTTACAGGGGGCTACGAGCAGTACTTC CASRLTGGYEQYF
TRBD2 TRBJ2-3 TRBV7-2 - TGTGCCAGCAGCGACCGCGGGAGGGCCTTAACAGATACGCAGTATTTT CASSDRGRALTDTQYF
TRBD2 TRBJ2-1 TRBV7-3 - TGTGCCAGCAGCGCACAAGCGGGGTCCTACAATGAGCAGTTCTTC CASSAQAGSYNEQFF
- TRBJ1-2 TRBV5-4 - TGTGCCAGCAGCTCCCGGGGGAGCTATGGCTACACCTTC CASSSRGSYGYTF
- TRBJ2-2 TRBV30 - TGTGCCTGGAGCCGGCAGGGCCGCACCGGGGAGCTGTTTTTT CAWSRQGRTGELFF
- TRBJ1-2 TRBV2 - TGTGCCAGCACGAGGGAACGTACTAACTATGGCTACACCTTC CASTRERTNYGYTF
TRBD2 TRBJ2-1 TRBV11-2 - TGTGCCAGCAGCCTTAGCGGGAGTTACAATGAGCAGTTCTTC CASSLSGSYNEQFF
- TRBJ1-1 TRBV7-2 - TGTGCCAGCAGCCAATACATGAACACTGAAGCTTTCTTT CASSQYMNTEAFF
TRBD2 TRBJ2-7 TRBV7-2 - TGTGCCAGCAGCCATAGCGGGAGGGCAACCTACGAGCAGTACTTC CASSHSGRATYEQYF
- TRBJ2-5 TRBV2 - TGTGCCAGCAGTGATCTTCGACCTTCCCAGGGGACCCAGTACTTC CASSDLRPSQGTQYF
TRBD1 TRBJ1-2 TRBV2 - TGTGCCAGCAATCCCGACCAGGGGGCGAACTATGGCTACACCTTC CASNPDQGANYGYTF
TRBD1 TRBJ1-1 TRBV7-9 - TGTTCCAGCAGCGCACTACAGGGGACGAACACTGAAGCTTTCTTT CSSSALQGTNTEAFF
TRBD1 TRBJ2-1 TRBV5-1 - TGCGCCAGCAGCCCAACGCCCGGGACAGGAGAGGATGAGCAGTTCTTC CASSPTPGTGEDEQFF
TRBD1 TRBJ1-3 TRBV5-1 - TGCGCCAGCAGCCCGGGGACAGGGAGCTCTGGAAACACCATATATTTT CASSPGTGSSGNTIYF
TRBD1 TRBJ2-7 TRBV5-6 - TGTGCCAGCAGCACTTTCCGGGACAGGGTGCATAACGAGCAGTACTTC CASSTFRDRVHNEQYF
TRBD2 TRBJ2-3 TRBV5-6 - TGTGCCAGCAGCTCATTACTAGCGGGGGAGGCAGATACGCAGTATTTT CASSSLLAGEADTQYF
- TRBJ1-3 TRBV5-8 once TGTGCCAGCAGCAGCCAACAGGCGAGCTCTGGAAACACCATATATTTT CASSSQQASSGNTIYF
- TRBJ2-7 TRBV18 - TGTGCCAGCTCACCGACGAGAGACTACTACGAGCAGTACTTC CASSPTRDYYEQYF
TRBD1 TRBJ1-5 TRBV23-1 - TGCGCCAGCAGTCCACCAGGCGGGACAGGGAATCAGCCCCAGCATTTT CASSPPGGTGNQPQHF
TRBD1 TRBJ1-2 TRBV5-6 - TGTGCCAGCAGCTTACAGGGGGCGGACGGCTACACCTTC CASSLQGADGYTF
- TRBJ2-6 TRBV30 once TGTGCCTGGAGTACCGGTCGGGCCAACGTCCTGACTTTC CAWSTGRANVLTF
TRBD1 TRBJ1-1 TRBV5-4 - TGTGCCAGCAGCATCGGCGGGACAGCCGAAGCTTTCTTT CASSIGGTAEAFF
- TRBJ2-4 TRBV4-1 few TGCGCCAGCAGCCACCTTAGTGGAAACAGATTAGCCAAAAACATTCAGTACTTC CASSHLSGNRLAKNIQYF
- TRBJ1-2 TRBV25-1 few TGTGCCAGCAGTGAAGTGGAGGGGTTTACCTATGGCTACACCTTC CASSEVEGFTYGYTF
TRBD1 TRBJ1-1 TRBV19 - TGTGCCAGTAGTGTTACCGGGACAGGGTGGACTGAAGCTTTCTTT CASSVTGTGWTEAFF